The entry below describes one TCR beta chain. Antigen unknown. Trimming removed 5 bases at V and 3 bases at J, with 20 bases between. The CDR3 is 16 amino acids. CDR1 is DFQATT and CDR2 is SNEGSKA in the germline V gene (reference sequence). Together with a sample-barcoded 5' primer, a J-beta primer mix was included in a second PCR lasting about 7 to 11 cycles. Each cDNA molecule received a tag from a template-switch adaptor that had 12 random nucleotides. TCRdb re-analysed the 5' RACE reads in MiXCR, keeping a single row per CDR3 protein. The repertoire includes hundreds of thousands of distinct CDR3 sequences, roughly 50% of them detected once, and 25% to 35% sits in the top ten. This specimen comes from a study of blood T cells in healthy people across ages. Across the whole study: Capturing about one barcoded beta molecule per two T cells was achieved by template switching.

Study results and limitations: Naive and antigen-experienced cells were not separated, limiting conclusive comparison. Unknown donor CMV status possibly confounded expanded clonotype changes.

The sequence derives from a woman in her sixties or seventies in good health. The rearrangement uses TRBV20-1 and TRBJ2-1; a weak D match, TRBD2 (6 bases). The sequencing sample was made of blood. CDR3 loop: CSASYVAGYNYNEQFF. In DNA, the CDR3 is TGCAGTGCTTCCTATGTGGCGGGATATAACTACAATGAGCAGTTCTTC.